Given below is one T cell receptor (beta chain) in context. The clone's antigen remains unknown. Base quality data are lacking; no much larger clone is found one base away. This specimen belongs to a study of blood T cell repertoires in COVID-19 (dated by TCRdb to 2020 to 2021). A note on the overall study: Samples from collaborators originated in the United States, Italy and Spain and spanned both the acute and convalescent phases of COVID-19. The prospective study material was composed of cDNA or gDNA derived from T cells, B-cell-depleted T cells, or PBMCs. Subjects who had been exposed to COVID-19, were actively infected with it, or had recovered from it provided the deeply sampled blood TCRbeta repertoires that made up the dataset. A freely available public database, intended as a resource for researchers studying the immune response to SARS-CoV-2, is where the repertoires were released. The samples were drawn from two sources: the first 160 participants of the ongoing ImmuneRACE study, and fewer than 1,500 subjects contributed by 6 global collaborators. A de-identified subject ID, COVID-19 status, age in years and sex were almost always included in the sample metadata. Where HLA class I and class II types were available, the types were taken from metadata supplied by the sample provider, not from assay-based typing. The paper as a whole reports these results and caveats: How much clinical and demographic metadata was included differed by source and by participant, and the metadata was provided uncurated.

V is shortened by 2 bases, J by 5 bases, and the region joining them spans 3 bases. The CDR3, cysteine through phenylalanine, is 11 amino acids long. The entry retains the CDR3 DNA only, 33 bases that are in frame from base 1. In the germline V gene, CDR1 corresponds to MNHEY and CDR2 to SVGEGT. TCRbeta CDR3 regions were amplified from genomic DNA by means of the immunoSEQ Assay, a bias-controlled multiplex PCR. The source study handled its data this way. Within the assay, amplification of reference gene primers was used to estimate how many nucleated cells each sample contained. Sequence reads were collapsed and filtered to measure the absolute abundance of every unique TCRbeta CDR3 rearrangement. For each sample, productive Simpson clonality was calculated as the square root of Simpson's diversity index over productive rearrangements. In TCRdb, the immuneACCESS table is reduced to in-frame sequences with V and J assigned. These tables do not hold every clone; where another copy was compared, an unresolved V gene accounts for under half, and the others remain unexplained. The V and J calls and clone size were taken over from that table, and D and trimming were inferred from the DNA. The sample has tens of thousands of clones on record, roughly 87% of them singletons. The ten largest clonotypes hold roughly 2.1% of the sample.

Each collaborating institution followed its own protocols to collect whole blood in K2EDTA tubes. For TCRbeta analysis, collaborator samples were shipped as frozen whole blood, as isolated PBMCs, or as DNA extracted from either sample type. Sequencing was carried out using peripheral blood. The chain joins TRBV6-2 or TRBV6-3 to TRBJ1-1, with the D gene not confidently named. This receptor was obtained from a man aged 50 to 60 with acute or convalescent COVID-19. The DNA reads as follows: TGTGCCAGCAGTTACCCAACTGAAGCTTTCTTT. It codes for CASSYPTEAFF.